The 7 T cell receptor beta chains in this list originate from one sample, sequenced in a study of human T cells and chemical hapten exposure. As to time point: pre-sensitization, week 0. Treatment defined: therapeutic diphenylcyclopropenone sensitization with weekly scalp DPC. TCRdb called the RACE reads again in MiXCR, with one record for every CDR3 protein. The sample carries more than 100,000 distinct CDR3 sequences, less than 15% recorded once. Sequencing used whole blood, obtained in connection with sensitization to the hapten diphenylcyclopropenone (DPC). All receptors derive from a woman under 30 with alopecia areata. Some clones in this sample may be carry-over from other donors' samples.

The chain links TRBV7-9 to TRBJ2-1, with D unresolved. CDR3 size: 10 residues. Trimming stripped 3 bases from V and 10 bases from J, with 4 bases between. CDR1 SEHNR and CDR2 FQNEAQ come from the germline V gene (reference sequence). The CDR3 here is CASSLEEQFF. CDR3 bases: TGTGCCAGCAGCTTGGAAGAGCAGTTCTTC.

This rearrangement joins TRBV28 to TRBJ2-3; a possible D gene is TRBD2 (6 bases). From germline, CDR1 is MDHEN and CDR2 SYDVKM. The CDR3 is 15 amino acids. V shed 6 bases and J shed 5 bases, with 18 bases lying between them. The CDR3 sequence: CASSSRRLGVDTQYF. CDR3 DNA sequence: TGTGCCAGCAGCTCTCGGAGACTAGGGGTAGATACGCAGTATTTT.

This clonotype was picked up many times. The chain is built from TRBV7-9 and TRBJ1-4, with a possible D match to TRBD1 (6 bases). CDR3 length: 15 amino acids. V dropped 0 bases and J dropped 8 bases, with 13 bases sitting between them. Germline CDR1 SEHNR, CDR2 FQNEAQ (reference sequence). The CDR3 bases are TGTGCCAGCAGCTTAGCCCCAGGGGCGGGGGAAAAACTGTTTTTT. Protein product: CASSLAPGAGEKLFF.

Details on this clonotype: One base away lies a much larger clone, so this may be a sequencing read error. The chain links TRBV5-6 to TRBJ1-2; a possible D gene is TRBD1 (6 bases). The CDR3 loop spans 12 amino acids. CDR1 and CDR2 from the germline V gene are SGHDT and YYEEEE. Trimming removed 3 bases from V and 10 bases from J, with 13 bases in between. DNA for the CDR3: TGTGCCAGCAGCTATGGACAGCAGGACTACACCTTC. Its translation: CASSYGQQDYTF.

This clonotype has just a few counts. The gene calls are TRBV6-2 or TRBV6-3 and TRBJ2-1; perhaps TRBD2 as D (5 bases). V was pared by 5 bases and J by 8 bases, with 7 bases between. The CDR3 length is 11 residues. Per the germline V gene, CDR1 is MNHEY and CDR2 is SVGEGT. Here the CDR3 DNA reads TGTGCCAGCAGTAACGGGGATGAGCAGTTCTTC. It encodes CASSNGDEQFF.

This clonotype appeared many times. The CDR3 region is CASSLNSGTEAFF. CDR3 coding DNA: TGTGCCAGCAGCTTAAACTCAGGGACTGAAGCTTTCTTT. The chain joins TRBV7-9 to TRBJ1-1; weak D call: TRBD1 (5 bases). The germline CDR1 and CDR2 sequences are SEHNR and FQNEAQ (reference sequence). The CDR3 has 13 amino acids. The V end was cut by 2 bases, the J end by 5 bases, with 9 bases between.

The chain employs TRBV11-2 and TRBJ2-3; TRBD2 matches at 9 bases. The CDR3 runs 19 residues. CDR1 is SGHAT and CDR2 is FQNNGV in the germline V gene. Germline trimming cut 5 bases from V and 3 bases from J; bases unmatched to any gene: 18. The CDR3 here is CASSRGVAGVPEKTDTQYF. The CDR3 DNA follows: TGTGCCAGCAGCCGTGGGGTAGCGGGGGTTCCAGAGAAGACAGATACGCAGTATTTT.